Below, 28 T cell receptor beta chains from the same sample are listed, as sequenced in a study of cytomegalovirus exposure and HLA in healthy donors. Vbeta (60) and Jbeta (13) primers were used in the PCR. Sequenced by immunoSEQ multiplex PCR; TCRdb stores in-frame clones only, minus some. The table includes under 200,000 clones, 80% to 85% detected once. The sample was PBMCs. The source of these receptors is a girl between 2 and 10 years old in good health and CMV-seropositive.

This chain uses TRBV30 with TRBJ2-5; 11 nucleotides match TRBD2. The length of the CDR3 is 15 residues. V trimming: 8 bases; J trimming: 0 bases; junction bases outside the gene matches: 8. The germline gives CDR1 GTSNPN, CDR2 SVGIG (reference sequence). CDR3 amino acids: CARGGSGRDQETQYF. The CDR3 bases are TGTGCCCGGGGTGGTAGCGGGAGGGACCAAGAGACCCAGTACTTC.

V usage is TRBV30 and J usage is TRBJ2-7; 10 nucleotides align to TRBD2. The germline V gene encodes CDR1 GTSNPN and CDR2 SVGIG (reference sequence). V shed 8 bases, J shed 2 bases, and the junction held 12 bases outside the gene matches. The CDR3 consists of 15 residues. CDR3 region: CAVTSGTTGAYEQYF. The CDR3 DNA reads TGTGCCGTTACTAGCGGGACAACCGGGGCCTACGAGCAGTACTTC.

The chain links TRBV7-9 to TRBJ1-2; 8 nucleotides agree with TRBD1. The CDR3 loop spans 13 amino acids. Losses at the gene ends were 6 bases for V and 4 bases for J; bases not matched to a gene: 4. The germline V gene encodes CDR1 SEHNR and CDR2 FQNEAQ (reference sequence). Here the CDR3 reads CASSWTGLYGYTF. CDR3 sequence (DNA): TGTGCCAGCAGTTGGACAGGGCTCTATGGCTACACCTTC.

This clone came up a few times. The genes are TRBV7-9 and TRBJ2-3; 7 bases align to TRBD2. V lost 2 bases, J lost 4 bases, and 6 bases stayed unmatched. This CDR3 contains 15 residues. Germline V gene data show CDR1 as SEHNR and CDR2 as FQNEAQ (reference sequence). Here the CDR3 reads CASSLIAGAADTQYF. The CDR3 nucleotides read TGTGCCAGCAGCTTAATCGCGGGAGCGGCAGATACGCAGTATTTT. The whole variable domain, remainder taken from reference TRBV7-9 and TRBJ2-3, is DTGVSQNPRHKITKRGQNVTFRCDPISEHNRLYWYRQTLGQGPEFLTYFQNEAQLEKSRLLSDRFSAERPKGSFSTLEIQRTEQGDSAMYLCASSLIAGAADTQYFGPGTRLTVL.

The chain uses TRBV11-2 and TRBJ2-2; 7 nucleotides line up with TRBD1. Trimming took 3 bases from V and 0 from J; bases not matched to a gene: 7. The CDR3 spans 17 residues. The germline gives CDR1 SGHAT, CDR2 FQNNGV. Here the CDR3 DNA reads TGTGCCAGCAGCTTCCCCAAGACAGGGACGAACACCGGGGAGCTGTTTTTT. Protein product: CASSFPKTGTNTGELFF. The whole variable domain, remainder taken from reference TRBV11-2 and TRBJ2-2, is EAGVAQSPRYKIIEKRQSVAFWCNPISGHATLYWYQQILGQGPKLLIQFQNNGVVDDSQLPKDRFSAERLKGVDSTLKIQPAKLEDSAVYLCASSFPKTGTNTGELFFGEGSRLTVL.

The chain is built from TRBV5-1 and TRBJ1-3; D gene ambiguous. Trimming removed 4 bases at V and 0 bases at J, with 5 bases between. Per germline, CDR1 SGHRS and CDR2 YFSETQ. The CDR3 sequence is 13 residues long. The CDR3 DNA is TGCGCCAGCAGCACAAACTCTGGAAACACCATATATTTT. As protein: CASSTNSGNTIYF.

This clone was seen just once. The rearrangement links TRBV2 to TRBJ1-1, with D unclear. The length of the CDR3 is 14 residues. Deletions cut 4 bases from V and 6 bases from J, with 15 bases between. Per germline, CDR1 SNHLY and CDR2 FYNNEI. CDR3 sequence reads: CASSVGQVGAEAFF. The CDR3, as DNA: TGTGCCAGCAGTGTTGGGCAGGTAGGCGCTGAAGCTTTCTTT.

The chain joins TRBV28 to TRBJ1-3; no firm D call. The CDR3 extends over 12 amino acids. Deletions cut 2 bases from V and 4 bases from J, with 3 bases between. Germline V gene sequence: CDR1 MDHEN, CDR2 SYDVKM. CDR3 loop: CASSLSGNTIYF. In DNA form, the CDR3 reads TGTGCCAGCAGTTTAAGCGGAAACACCATATATTTT.

The gene calls are TRBV4-1 and TRBJ2-2; 11 positions agree with TRBD2. The CDR3 runs 17 residues. Germline values: CDR1 MGHRA, CDR2 YSYEKL. Losses at the gene ends were 4 bases for V and 2 bases for J; bases not matched to a gene: 6. CDR3 residues: CASSLTSGRINTGELFF. DNA of the CDR3: TGCGCCAGCAGCCTAACTAGCGGGAGAATTAACACCGGGGAGCTGTTTTTT.

The V call is TRBV4-1, the J call TRBJ2-1; no firm D call. From germline, CDR1 is MGHRA and CDR2 YSYEKL. The length of the CDR3 is 17 residues. Trimming stripped 1 base from V and 3 bases from J, with 16 bases between. CDR3 nucleotide sequence: TGCGCCAGCAGCCAAGTTTTTGGCCGGGTGGGCTACAATGAGCAGTTCTTC. This codes for CASSQVFGRVGYNEQFF.

This clone was observed once. The chain links TRBV28 to TRBJ1-2, with 8 bases aligning to TRBD1. CDR1 is MDHEN and CDR2 is SYDVKM in the germline V gene. Trimming took 3 bases from V and 3 from J; bases not matched to a gene: 18. The length of the CDR3 is 19 residues. CDR3 amino acids: CASSFGLKGPGQAHYGYTF. In DNA, the CDR3 is TGTGCCAGCAGTTTTGGCTTGAAAGGGCCGGGACAGGCTCACTATGGCTACACCTTC.

V gene TRBV6-1 combines with J gene TRBJ1-1; 7 bases line up with TRBD1. J was trimmed by 6 bases and V by 8 bases; bases with no gene match: 12. Per the germline V gene, CDR1 is MNHNS and CDR2 is SASEGT. The CDR3 runs to 14 residues. The CDR3 region has the DNA TGTGCCAGCGCCCAAGGACAGGTCGGAGCTGAAGCTTTCTTT. Its protein product is CASAQGQVGAEAFF.

V usage is TRBV4-1 and J usage is TRBJ1-5; 7 bases line up with TRBD1. Per the germline V gene, CDR1 is MGHRA and CDR2 is YSYEKL. The CDR3 extends over 17 amino acids. J was trimmed by 0 bases and V by 1 base; bases with no gene match: 6. The CDR3 DNA is TGCGCCAGCAGCCAAGTGCCAGGGGGTTATAGCAATCAGCCCCAGCATTTT. This codes for CASSQVPGGYSNQPQHF.

This clone was detected only once. The gene calls are TRBV29-1 and TRBJ2-3; TRBD1 matches 8 bases. The CDR3 is 15 residues long. V lost 5 bases and J lost 4; bases outside the gene matches: 11. The germline CDR1 and CDR2 sequences are SQVTM and ANQGSEA. The CDR3 loop is CSVLDDRGLADTQYF. The CDR3 DNA reads TGCAGCGTTCTGGATGACAGGGGTTTAGCAGATACGCAGTATTTT.

The V and J genes are TRBV21-1 and TRBJ2-7; the table names TRBD1, a call not compared with the DNA. TRBV21-1 constitutes a pseudogene. The CDR3 covers 14 residues. DNA of the CDR3: TGTGCCAGCAGCATCCGAACAGGGTCCCCCGAGCAGTACTTC. Protein sequence: CASSIRTGSPEQYF.

DNA for the CDR3: TGTGCCAGCAGTTCTCCGCGAAGACAGGGCCACCAAGAGACCCAGTACTTC. Its translation: CASSSPRRQGHQETQYF. This chain joins TRBV28 and TRBJ2-5; TRBD1 matches 7 bases. CDR1 and CDR2 (germline): MDHEN, SYDVKM. This CDR3 has 17 residues. Trimming removed 4 bases from V and 0 bases from J; junction bases left unmatched: 11.

The chain is built from TRBV28 and TRBJ2-6; D possibly corresponds to TRBD1 (5 bases). Trimming pared 4 bases from V and 2 bases from J, leaving 9 bases between. Germline loops: CDR1 MDHEN, CDR2 SYDVKM. The CDR3 totals 15 residues. CDR3 coding DNA: TGTGCCAGCAGTTGGGGCGTGGCTGGGGCCAACGTCCTGACTTTC. Encoded protein: CASSWGVAGANVLTF.

The chain carries TRBV14 and TRBJ2-1; TRBD1 matches at 8 bases. Germline-derived CDR1 and CDR2 are SGHDN and FVKESK. Trimming cost V 2 bases and J 5 bases; bases outside gene matches: 8. The CDR3 is 16 amino acids. CDR3 DNA sequence: TGTGCCAGCAGCCAATTCCGGGACAGGATAGACAATGAGCAGTTCTTC. Amino acids: CASSQFRDRIDNEQFF.

V is TRBV5-1 and J is TRBJ2-3; 8 positions agree with TRBD2. V lost 4 bases and J lost 5; bases outside the gene matches: 9. The CDR3 sequence is 15 residues long. Germline CDR1 and CDR2: SGHRS and YFSETQ. CDR3 loop: CASSREGGNQDTQYF. The CDR3 DNA reads TGCGCCAGCAGCCGGGAGGGCGGGAATCAAGATACGCAGTATTTT.

This clone occurred many times. The chain recombines TRBV6-1 with TRBJ1-3; D unclear. Germline V CDR1 and CDR2: MNHNS, SASEGT. V gave up 0 bases and J gave up 4 bases, with 10 bases separating them. The CDR3 runs 15 residues. This chain's CDR3 is CASSEAAGSGNTIYF. The CDR3 region has the DNA TGTGCCAGCAGTGAAGCGGCGGGATCAGGAAACACCATATATTTT.

This chain links TRBV28 with TRBJ2-1; D unclear. Germline assignment: CDR1 MDHEN and CDR2 SYDVKM. Trimming took 1 base from V and 3 from J, leaving 7 bases between them. The CDR3 runs to 14 residues. The CDR3 coding sequence is TGTGCCAGCAGTTTATACTGGTACTACAATGAGCAGTTCTTC. Amino acid sequence: CASSLYWYYNEQFF.

The CDR3 region is CASSQGAAPNTEAFF. The CDR3 DNA reads as TGTGCCAGCAGCCAAGGGGCTGCACCGAACACTGAAGCTTTCTTT. The chain combines TRBV4-2 with TRBJ1-1; no reliable D call. The CDR3 covers 15 residues. CDR1 is LGHNA and CDR2 is YNFKEQ in the germline V gene. V dropped 1 base and J dropped 1 base, with 10 bases sitting between them.

The chain links TRBV4-1 to TRBJ2-7; D perhaps matches TRBD1 (6 bases). CDR3 length: 14 amino acids. Germline loops: CDR1 MGHRA, CDR2 YSYEKL. Trimming pared 5 bases from V and 5 bases from J, leaving 16 bases between. CDR3 sequence reads: CASSGPGVSHEQYF. In DNA, the CDR3 is TGCGCCAGCAGCGGGCCAGGGGTGTCCCACGAGCAGTACTTC.

The rearrangement joins TRBV5-6 to TRBJ2-7, with 7 bases lining up with TRBD2. Germline CDR1 reads SGHDT; CDR2 reads YYEEEE. Trimming at V came to 5 bases and at J to 4 bases, leaving 12 bases not matched to a gene. The CDR3 runs 15 residues. The CDR3 nucleotides are TGTGCCAGCAGTCACGAGCGGGAAACCTATTACGAGCAGTACTTC. It translates to CASSHERETYYEQYF.

V is TRBV18 and J is TRBJ1-5; D might be TRBD1 (6 bases). CDR3 length: 15 residues. Germline CDR1 is KGHSH and CDR2 is LQKENI. Trimming took 3 bases from V and 7 from J, leaving 16 bases between them. CDR3 sequence: CASSPKLAGDQPQHF. CDR3 nucleotides: TGTGCCAGCTCACCTAAGCTTGCAGGGGACCAGCCCCAGCATTTT. Based on the CDR3 plus reference TRBV18 and TRBJ1-5, the full variable domain is NAGVMQNPRHLVRRRGQEARLRCSPMKGHSHVYWYRQLPEEGLKFMVYLQKENIIDESGMPKERFSAEFPKEGPSILRIQQVVRGDSAAYFCASSPKLAGDQPQHFGDGTRLSIL.

The rearrangement joins TRBV7-9 to TRBJ2-7; D may be TRBD1 (7 bases). The CDR3 is 17 residues long. Looked up from germline, CDR1 is SEHNR and CDR2 is FQNEAQ (reference sequence). The ends were cut back, 3 bases at V and 4 bases at J, with 22 bases in the middle. The CDR3 spells CASSLMWRGRMKYEQYF. DNA for the CDR3: TGTGCCAGCAGCTTGATGTGGAGGGGGCGCATGAAATACGAGCAGTACTTC.

The chain has TRBV7-6 and TRBJ2-6; D unclear. Trimming shortened V by 5 bases and J by 2 bases, and 10 bases separated the two germline ends. This CDR3 region has 15 residues. Germline assignment: CDR1 SGHVS and CDR2 FNYEAQ. CDR3 DNA sequence: TGTGCCAGCAGCCCTCGGGTAACTGGGGCCAACGTCCTGACTTTC. The encoded protein is CASSPRVTGANVLTF. Looking up the rest from reference TRBV7-6 and TRBJ2-6 gives the full variable domain: GAGVSQSPRYKVTKRGQDVALRCDPISGHVSLYWYRQALGQGPEFLTYFNYEAQQDKSGLPNDRFSAERPEGSISTLTIQRTEQRDSAMYRCASSPRVTGANVLTFGAGSRLTVL.

Points on this clone: The same CDR3 arises from other DNA sequences in this sample as well. This sequence joins TRBV5-4 and TRBJ2-3, with 9 bases fitting TRBD2. Germline lookup yields CDR1 SGHNT and CDR2 YYREEE (reference sequence). This CDR3 is built from 15 residues. The trim removed 3 bases at V and 1 base at J, leaving 3 bases unmatched. The CDR3 reads CASSSGGRGTDTQYF. The CDR3 DNA reads as TGTGCCAGCAGCTCGGGCGGGAGGGGCACAGATACGCAGTATTTT. Full variable domain (outside the CDR3, taken from reference TRBV5-4 and TRBJ2-3): ETGVTQSPTHLIKTRGQQVTLRCSSQSGHNTVSWYQQALGQGPQFIFQYYREEENGRGNFPPRFSGLQFPNYSSELNVNALELDDSALYLCASSSGGRGTDTQYFGPGTRLTVL.